This T cell receptor (beta chain) comes out of a study of technical replicates of blood from a few donors. Libraries were prepared by immunoSEQ multiplex PCR; TCRdb keeps only in-frame clonotypes and omits some of them. The sample records 58,000 or so clones, approximately 84% being singletons. The CDR3 sequence is 13 residues long. Germline CDR1 reads KGHSH; CDR2 reads LQKENI. Losses at the gene ends were 3 bases for V and 3 bases for J; bases not matched to a gene: 1. The V and J genes are TRBV18 and TRBJ1-2; 7 bases line up with TRBD1. The sequence came from a human donor in good health. Some clones in this sample may be carry-over from other donors' samples. The sample consisted of PBMCs. The CDR3 DNA reads as TGTGCCAGCTCACCCCAGGGGGACTATGGCTACACCTTC. It specifies CASSPQGDYGYTF.